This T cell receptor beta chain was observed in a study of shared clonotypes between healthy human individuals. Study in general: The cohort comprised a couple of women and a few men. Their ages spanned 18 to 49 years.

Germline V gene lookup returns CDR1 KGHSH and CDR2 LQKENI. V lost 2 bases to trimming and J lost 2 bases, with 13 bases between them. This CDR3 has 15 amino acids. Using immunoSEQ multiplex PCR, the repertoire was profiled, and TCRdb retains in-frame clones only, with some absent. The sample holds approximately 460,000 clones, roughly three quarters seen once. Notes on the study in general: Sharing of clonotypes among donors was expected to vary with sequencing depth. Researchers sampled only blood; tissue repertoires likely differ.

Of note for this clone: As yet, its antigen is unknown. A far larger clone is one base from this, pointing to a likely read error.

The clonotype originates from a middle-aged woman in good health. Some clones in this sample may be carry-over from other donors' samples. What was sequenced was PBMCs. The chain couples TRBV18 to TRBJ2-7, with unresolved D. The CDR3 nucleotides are TGTGCCAGCTCACCATCCTCCCAGAGGACCTACGAGCAGTACTTC. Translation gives CASSPSSQRTYEQYF.